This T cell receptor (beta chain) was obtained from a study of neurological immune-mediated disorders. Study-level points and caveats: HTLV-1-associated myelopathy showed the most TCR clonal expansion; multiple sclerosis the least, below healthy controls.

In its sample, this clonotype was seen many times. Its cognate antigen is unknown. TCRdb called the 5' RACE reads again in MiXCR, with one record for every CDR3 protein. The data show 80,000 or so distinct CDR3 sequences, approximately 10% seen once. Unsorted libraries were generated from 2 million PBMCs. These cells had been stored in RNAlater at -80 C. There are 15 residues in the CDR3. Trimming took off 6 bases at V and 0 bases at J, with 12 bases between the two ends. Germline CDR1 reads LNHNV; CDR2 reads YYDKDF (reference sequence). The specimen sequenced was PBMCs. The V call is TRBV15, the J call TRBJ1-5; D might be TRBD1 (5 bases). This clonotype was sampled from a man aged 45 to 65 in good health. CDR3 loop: CATRAGGYSNQPQHF. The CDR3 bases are TGTGCCACCAGGGCGGGGGGTTATAGCAATCAGCCCCAGCATTTT.